This T cell receptor beta chain came from a study of CD8 T cells in ankylosing spondylitis. TCRdb re-analysed the 5' RACE reads in MiXCR, keeping a single row per CDR3 protein. Of 230,000 or so distinct CDR3 sequences listed, under 30% are singletons. The study, taken as a whole, reports: It was reported that disease-linked clones were significantly enriched in matched ankylosing spondylitis synovial fluid. What seemed typical of ankylosing spondylitis blood was a TCR beta motif built from roughly eight highly homologous variants.

Ten or more counts support this clonotype. The antigen is not known. Sequencing used blood, either unsorted or a sorted T cell fraction (not recorded which). This sequence was found in a male donor with ankylosing spondylitis or in good health (not recorded which).

The CDR3 loop is CASSRLAVPYNEQFF. The CDR3 DNA is TGCGCCAGCAGCCGCCTAGCGGTGCCATACAATGAGCAGTTCTTC. The rearrangement uses TRBV4-1 and TRBJ2-1; TRBD2 matches at 7 bases. This CDR3 region has 15 residues. Trimming removed 4 bases from V and 4 bases from J; junction bases left unmatched: 7. CDR1 and CDR2 (germline): MGHRA, YSYEKL.